A selection of T cell receptor beta chains follows, all from one sample in a study of multiple sclerosis patients with progressive multifocal leukoencephalopathy. TCRdb keeps only in-frame clones here, not all; method: immunoSEQ multiplex PCR. In the table there are fewer than 40,000 clones, roughly 89% of which are singletons. The sample here was PBMCs, taken from a patient treated with natalizumab. The receptors derive from a woman in her thirties or forties with progressive multifocal leukoencephalopathy. Each CDR3 is given with its conserved first and last residue. A D gene is named only where the DNA matches it firmly. The listing skips clone size in some rows; elsewhere it reads once, few, many or a size class.

>.|TRBJ2-7|TRBV7-2|once
TGTGCCAGCAGCTTAGGCGACAACTCCTACGAGCAGTACTTC
CASSLGDNSYEQYF
>.|TRBJ1-2|TRBV2|.
TGTGCCAGCACGCAGGCCGAAGCTAACTATGGCTACACCTTC
CASTQAEANYGYTF
>.|TRBJ1-2|TRBV19|.
TGTGCCAGTAGTATTACGGGAACTAACTATGGCTACACCTTC
CASSITGTNYGYTF
>.|TRBJ1-2|TRBV7-2|.
TGTGCCAGCAGCTCCAGGGCGACCTATGGCTACACCTTC
CASSSRATYGYTF
>.|TRBJ2-7|TRBV18|.
TGTGCCAGCTCACCAAGACCCGACGAGCAGTACTTC
CASSPRPDEQYF
>TRBD2|TRBJ2-1|TRBV9|.
TGTGCCAGCAGCGTACGGACTAGCGGGTCAAATGAGCAGTTCTTC
CASSVRTSGSNEQFF
>.|TRBJ2-7|TRBV4-1|.
TGCGCCAGCAGCCAAGATTCTTTAGGGCAGCTCTACGAGCAGTACTTC
CASSQDSLGQLYEQYF
>.|TRBJ2-4|TRBV28|once
TGTGCCAGCAGTCCTACCGGGGTTATCAAAAACATTCAGTACTTC
CASSPTGVIKNIQYF
>.|TRBJ2-5|TRBV10-3|.
TGTGCCATCAGTGAGTCACGGGGTTCCGAGACCCAGTACTTC
CAISESRGSETQYF
>TRBD2|TRBJ2-3|TRBV6-5|.
TGTGCCAGCAGTAGGACTAGCGGGTCAGATACGCAGTATTTT
CASSRTSGSDTQYF
>.|TRBJ1-1|TRBV11-2|.
TGTGCCAGCAGCTTAAAACCCCCTGTCGGGTTTATGAACACTGAAGCTTTCTTT
CASSLKPPVGFMNTEAFF
>.|TRBJ2-7|TRBV13|.
TGTGCCAGCAGCTTAAACGACGAGCAGTACTTC
CASSLNDEQYF
>.|TRBJ1-4|TRBV11-2|.
TGTGCCAGCAGCGGGACGCCTCAGGGAAAACTGTTTTTT
CASSGTPQGKLFF
>.|TRBJ2-5|TRBV15|.
TGTGCCACCAGCGGGCGGGAACAAGAGACCCAGTACTTC
CATSGREQETQYF
>.|TRBJ2-5|TRBV28|.
TGTGCCAGCAGTTTATGGGACAGCCAAGAGACCCAGTACTTC
CASSLWDSQETQYF
>.|TRBJ1-1|TRBV5-1|.
TGCGCCAGCAGCCAACTAATCCCAGTGAACACTGAAGCTTTCTTT
CASSQLIPVNTEAFF
>.|TRBJ1-1|TRBV5-1|.
TGCGCCAGCAGCTTGGCCTCTGGGGACACTGAAGCTTTCTTT
CASSLASGDTEAFF
>TRBD1|TRBJ1-4|TRBV6-5|.
TGTGCCAGCAGAGCGAGGGGGCGTAATGAAAAACTGTTTTTT
CASRARGRNEKLFF
>TRBD2|TRBJ2-7|TRBV18|.
TGTGCCAGCTCACCGAGACTAGCGGGAGGATACACTAGCTCCTACGAGCAGTACTTC
CASSPRLAGGYTSSYEQYF
>.|TRBJ2-7|TRBV7-9|.
TGTGCCAGCAGCTTGGGGGGCGCCTCCTTTTACGAGCAGTACTTC
CASSLGGASFYEQYF
>TRBD1|TRBJ1-3|TRBV2|.
TGTGCCAACCGACTGGACAGGGGTGGAAACACCATATATTTT
CANRLDRGGNTIYF
>.|TRBJ2-2|TRBV9|.
TGTGCCAGCAGCGTAGATGGTGAAACCGGGGAGCTGTTTTTT
CASSVDGETGELFF
>TRBD2|TRBJ2-7|TRBV5-4|.
TGTGCCAGCAGCTCAGCGGGAGAGCTCAACGAGCAGTACTTC
CASSSAGELNEQYF
>.|TRBJ1-2|TRBV18|.
TGTGCCAGCTCACCACCTTACAGGGTGGAAGGCTACACCTTC
CASSPPYRVEGYTF
>.|TRBJ2-5|TRBV19|.
TGTGCCAGTAAGGGGGAGACCCAGTACTTC
CASKGETQYF
>.|TRBJ1-3|TRBV18|.
TGTGCCAGCTCACCATTCGACCCATCTGGAAACACCATATATTTT
CASSPFDPSGNTIYF
>.|TRBJ1-1|TRBV29-1|.
TGCAGCGTTGACACGGTGGGGACTGAAGCTTTCTTT
CSVDTVGTEAFF
>.|TRBJ2-2|TRBV4-1|.
TGCGCCAGCAGCCAAGAATTGGCCGGGGAGCTGTTTTTT
CASSQELAGELFF